This T cell receptor beta chain was documented in a study of T-cell memory formation after mild COVID-19. Points on this clonotype: Its antigen remains unknown.

Trimming took off 3 bases at V and 6 bases at J, with 15 bases between the two ends. Germline assignment: CDR1 DFQATT and CDR2 SNEGSKA (reference sequence). This CDR3 has 13 residues. UMIs and sample barcodes were carried by the TCR alpha and TCR beta cDNA libraries that 5'RACE produced using constant-segment primers. TCRdb processed the 5' RACE reads anew with MiXCR; each CDR3 protein has one entry. The sample has around 130,000 distinct CDR3 sequences, 17% seen once. Study results and caveats: Among CD4+ contracting clones, most were CM and EM, and CD8+ ones EMRA.

Sample: PBMCs or a T cell subset sorted from them (not recorded which). The chain is built from TRBV20-1 and TRBJ2-7; D uncertain. This receptor was identified in a man between 18 and 35 years old who had mild COVID-19 (a few samples of this study predate the infection). Cell type and time point are not known. CDR3 nucleotides: TGCAGTGCTAGTACCTCAAGGGTGGGCGAGCAGTACTTC. Translation gives CSASTSRVGEQYF.